These 9 T cell receptor beta chains originate from one sample sequenced in a study of blood T cell repertoires in COVID-19. Assay used: immunoSEQ multiplex PCR; TCRdb lists only in-frame clones, some missing. Of tens of thousands of clones in the sample, 90% were seen once. Material: peripheral blood. The source of these receptors is an elderly woman with acute or convalescent COVID-19.

This chain links TRBV10-3 with TRBJ2-7; 10 positions agree with TRBD1. The V and J ends lost 6 bases and 1 base, in that order; junction bases with no gene match: 6. The CDR3 runs 15 residues. Germline-derived CDR1 and CDR2 are ENHRY and SYGVKD. CDR3 DNA: TGTGCCATCAGCATCCGGGACAGGGGATCCTACGAGCAGTACTTC. This sequence encodes CAISIRDRGSYEQYF.

This clone came up once. The V call is TRBV6-5, the J call TRBJ1-6; possibly TRBD1 for D (6 bases). The CDR3 totals 15 residues. Germline V gene lookup returns CDR1 MNHEY and CDR2 SVGAGI. Trimming left V 2 bases short and J 8 bases short, with 13 bases between. The CDR3 nucleotides are TGTGCCAGCAGTTACACCGGGACAAACGATTCACCCCTCCACTTT. Translating it yields CASSYTGTNDSPLHF.

The chain employs TRBV5-1 and TRBJ2-7, with TRBD1 matching over 10 bases. Unmatched junction bases numbered 6, after V lost 1 base and J lost 5 bases. The CDR3 is made up of 15 amino acids. Germline V gene sequence: CDR1 SGHRS, CDR2 YFSETQ. CDR3 loop: CASSLSGTGAHEQYF. The CDR3 DNA reads as TGCGCCAGCAGCTTGTCTGGGACAGGGGCCCACGAGCAGTACTTC.

This chain joins TRBV9 and TRBJ1-2, with D unclear. Germline loops: CDR1 SGDLS, CDR2 YYNGEE. This CDR3 is built from 15 residues. V lost 0 bases to trimming and J lost 0 bases, with 9 bases between them. Here the CDR3 reads CASSVGGRANYGYTF. The CDR3 nucleotides read TGTGCCAGCAGCGTAGGCGGAAGAGCTAACTATGGCTACACCTTC. The entire variable domain, with the rest obtained from reference TRBV9 and TRBJ1-2, is as follows: DSGVTQTPKHLITATGQRVTLRCSPRSGDLSVYWYQQSLDQGLQFLIQYYNGEERAKGNILERFSAQQFPDLHSELNLSSLELGDSALYFCASSVGGRANYGYTFGSGTRLTVV.

V is TRBV7-8 and J is TRBJ2-1, with TRBD2 matching over 12 bases. In germline, CDR1 is SGHVS, CDR2 FQNEAQ. V trimming: 2 bases; J trimming: 0 bases; junction bases outside the gene matches: 14. CDR3 size: 21 residues. The CDR3 DNA reads TGTGCCAGCAGCTTACCCCTATACTCGGCTAGCGGGGGGGCCTCCTACAATGAGCAGTTCTTC. Translating it yields CASSLPLYSASGGASYNEQFF.

The chain combines TRBV28 with TRBJ1-5; D perhaps matches TRBD1 (5 bases). Germline loops: CDR1 MDHEN, CDR2 SYDVKM. The CDR3 totals 15 residues. V lost 4 bases and J lost 4, with 14 bases in between. The CDR3 is CASSSGGVGNQPQHF. For the CDR3, the DNA is TGTGCCAGCAGTTCGGGAGGGGTAGGGAATCAGCCCCAGCATTTT.

This rearrangement joins TRBV18 to TRBJ1-2; TRBD1 might be the D (6 bases). V dropped 3 bases and J dropped 5 bases, with 13 bases sitting between them. The CDR3 sequence is 14 residues long. Germline loops: CDR1 KGHSH, CDR2 LQKENI. The CDR3 loop is CASSPGQTLYGYTF. DNA of the CDR3: TGTGCCAGCTCACCCGGACAGACTTTGTATGGCTACACCTTC.

The chain carries TRBV6-2 or TRBV6-3 and TRBJ1-4, with TRBD1 matching over 9 bases. CDR3 length equals 15 residues. V lost 4 bases to trimming and J lost 7 bases; unmatched junction nucleotides: 7. The germline gives CDR1 MNHEY, CDR2 SVGEGT. DNA of the CDR3: TGTGCCAGCAGTTTGGGGGACAGGGAGGGTGAAAAACTGTTTTTT. Its protein is CASSLGDREGEKLFF.

The DNA for the CDR3 is TGTGCCATCAGTGAGCCCAAGACGCGACAGGGAGTCGAGGGAATGAACACTGAAGCTTTCTTT. The encoded protein is CAISEPKTRQGVEGMNTEAFF. The rearrangement uses TRBV10-3 and TRBJ1-1; TRBD1 matches 7 bases. V lost 2 bases and J lost 0; bases outside the gene matches: 21. This CDR3 is 21 amino acids long. Germline V lookup: CDR1 ENHRY, CDR2 SYGVKD.